The 13 T cell receptor beta chains in this list originate from one sample, sequenced in a study of cytomegalovirus exposure and HLA in healthy donors (dated by TCRdb to about 2017). Library preparation was by the immunoSEQ multiplex PCR assay. A mixture of 60 forward primers for TCR Vbeta segments and 13 reverse primers for TCR Jbeta segments was used in the multiplex PCR. The source is immuneACCESS, and TCRdb retained only in-frame sequences with V and J called. Part of the clones is not carried over; for the studies checked, unresolved V genes explain less than half of this, and the remainder is unexplained. The table for this sample lists 90,000 to 120,000 clones; about four fifths of them were counted only once. 2% to 3% of the sample is taken by the ten largest. The material sequenced was PBMCs. These TCRs come from a man between 25 and 39 years old in good health and CMV-seropositive.

This CDR3 is CASSVGTGSQETQYF. CDR3 DNA sequence: TGTGCCAGCAGCGTAGGGACAGGCTCCCAAGAGACCCAGTACTTC. This rearrangement joins TRBV9 to TRBJ2-5; 7 nucleotides line up with TRBD1. Germline-derived CDR1 and CDR2 are SGDLS and YYNGEE. The CDR3 has 15 amino acids. V shed 0 bases and J 1 base; nucleotides not matched to a gene: 3.

This clone was recorded once. CDR3 sequence: CASSIIVSSGASETQYF. Here the CDR3 DNA reads TGTGCCAGCAGCATAATCGTGTCTAGCGGGGCATCAGAGACCCAGTACTTC. V usage is TRBV11-2 and J usage is TRBJ2-5; 9 nucleotides agree with TRBD2. CDR1 and CDR2 from the germline V gene are SGHAT and FQNNGV. Unmatched junction bases numbered 14, after V lost 5 bases and J lost 4 bases. The CDR3 runs 17 residues.

This rearrangement joins TRBV5-3 to TRBJ1-2, with D possibly TRBD1 on 6 matching bases. TRBV5-3 has ORF status, its function being uncertain. CDR3 length: 14 residues. The ends were cut back, 3 bases at V and 9 bases at J, with 18 bases in the middle. CDR3 in DNA: TGTGCCAGAAGCTGGGGGGAGGGAGGGGGTCGCTACACCTTC. Its translation is CARSWGEGGGRYTF.

This clone has just a few counts. This chain joins TRBV7-3 and TRBJ2-2; 7 bases align to TRBD2. The CDR3 runs to 14 residues. Unmatched junction bases numbered 2, after V lost 6 bases and J lost 1 base. CDR1 and CDR2 from the germline V gene are SGHTA and FQGTGA. The CDR3 nucleotides read TGTGCCAGCAGTCCGGGGGGGAACACCGGGGAGCTGTTTTTT. Protein sequence: CASSPGGNTGELFF. Using reference TRBV7-3 and TRBJ2-2 for the parts outside the CDR3, the full variable domain is GAGVSQTPSNKVTEKGKYVELRCDPISGHTALYWYRQSLGQGPEFLIYFQGTGAADDSGLPNDRFFAVRPEGSVSTLKIQRTERGDSAVYLCASSPGGNTGELFFGEGSRLTVL.

The rearrangement joins TRBV10-1 to TRBJ1-4; TRBD1 is a possible D gene (5 bases). The CDR3 is 13 residues long. Germline values: CDR1 WNHNN, CDR2 SYGVQD (reference sequence). V was shortened by 7 bases and J by 7 bases, with 13 bases between the two germline ends. CDR3 residues: CASNGGLGEKLFF. CDR3 nucleotides: TGCGCCAGCAACGGGGGATTGGGTGAAAAACTGTTTTTT.

The genes are TRBV9 and TRBJ1-1; TRBD1 matches 9 bases. V shed 5 bases, J shed 3 bases, and the junction held 2 bases outside the gene matches. The CDR3 consists of 13 residues. The germline gives CDR1 SGDLS, CDR2 YYNGEE. The CDR3 coding sequence is TGTGCCAGCAGTCGACAGGGGGACACTGAAGCTTTCTTT. This codes for CASSRQGDTEAFF.

The V and J genes are TRBV5-1 and TRBJ1-1; 7 bases are shared with TRBD1. The CDR3 extends over 14 amino acids. Germline V lookup: CDR1 SGHRS, CDR2 YFSETQ. V shed 4 bases and J 6 bases; nucleotides not matched to a gene: 9. The CDR3 loop is CASSQGEPEPEAFF. The CDR3 bases are TGCGCCAGCAGCCAGGGGGAGCCAGAGCCTGAAGCTTTCTTT.

Only one count was recorded for this clone. This sequence joins TRBV6-6 and TRBJ2-1; 7 bases align to TRBD2. Germline trimming cut 2 bases from V and 8 bases from J; bases unmatched to any gene: 12. The CDR3 loop spans 16 amino acids. From germline, CDR1 is MNHNY and CDR2 SVGAGI (reference sequence). The CDR3 here is CASSYPPVGGFYEQFF. The CDR3 bases are TGTGCCAGCAGTTACCCGCCGGTCGGGGGGTTCTATGAGCAGTTCTTC.

The genes are TRBV6-5 and TRBJ1-2; possible D gene TRBD1, 6 bases. The CDR3 spans 13 residues. V was clipped by 10 bases and J by 4 bases, with 16 bases between them. Per the germline V gene, CDR1 is MNHEY and CDR2 is SVGAGI. The chain's CDR3 is CAIRGGTSYGYTF. The CDR3 DNA is TGTGCCATTAGGGGGGGGACCAGCTATGGCTACACCTTC.

This chain joins TRBV2 and TRBJ2-1, with 10 nucleotides matching TRBD2. After removal of 10 bases from V and 9 bases from J, the junction contained 12 bases not matched to a gene. This CDR3 has 14 residues. Germline V CDR1 and CDR2: SNHLY, FYNNEI. The CDR3 sequence is CATVERGGQIEQFF. The CDR3 nucleotides are TGTGCCACAGTCGAGCGGGGGGGCCAGATTGAGCAGTTCTTC.

The rearrangement links TRBV10-2 to TRBJ2-3; no clear D. Germline CDR1 WSHSY, CDR2 SAAADI. The CDR3 covers 13 residues. The V gene lost 9 bases and the J gene lost 1 base, with 11 bases spanning the gap. CDR3 loop: CASSAVGTDTQYF. CDR3 sequence (DNA): TGCGCCAGTTCCGCGGTAGGCACAGATACGCAGTATTTT.

The rearrangement uses TRBV19 and TRBJ2-3; 7 bases map to TRBD2. The germline gives CDR1 LNHDA, CDR2 SQIVND (reference sequence). This CDR3 has 12 amino acids. The J segment lost 6 bases and the V segment lost 9 bases, leaving 6 bases of the junction unmatched. The CDR3 coding sequence is TGTGCCAGCCTGGGGAGGGGCGATACGCAGTATTTT. Translated, it gives CASLGRGDTQYF.

The J gene is TRBJ2-7, the V gene TRBV5-1, with D perhaps matching TRBD2 (5 bases). Per germline, CDR1 SGHRS and CDR2 YFSETQ. This CDR3 contains 14 residues. Trimming stripped 0 bases from V and 6 bases from J, with 13 bases between. Here the CDR3 DNA reads TGCGCCAGCAGCTTGGATCGGGAAGGTGGCGAGCAGTACTTC. It yields the protein CASSLDREGGEQYF.